What follows describes a single T cell receptor (beta chain). Its antigen remains unidentified. No much larger clone is present one base from it, and per-base qualities are unavailable. There are 15 amino acids in the CDR3, from cysteine to phenylalanine inclusive. Here the CDR3 DNA is all that survives: 45 bases in frame from base 1. V lost 0 bases and J lost 6 bases, and the count of bases not matched to a germline gene is 7. The germline V gene (reference sequence) yields LNHNV for CDR1 and YYDKDF for CDR2. Library method: the immunoSEQ multiplex PCR assay. To provide template for TCR sequencing, every sample had RNA extracted and reverse transcribed into cDNA. First-strand cDNA was synthesized with SuperScript III using a 2:1 mix of oligo-dT and random hexamers. A synthetic immune receptor repertoire was used to measure amplification bias, and any remaining bias was corrected computationally. As for how the authors treated the data: Raw reads were preprocessed for error removal, and CDR3 was defined according to IMGT conventions as running from the conserved cysteine to phenylalanine. Clonality was calculated as 1 minus Shannon entropy normalized by log2 of the number of productive unique TCRs. Whether scalp clones were CD4 or CD8 was inferred by matching scalp TCRbeta sequences against CD4 and CD8 repertoires sorted from blood. Entries here come from immuneACCESS through TCRdb and include only in-frame sequences with V and J called. Some clones fail to appear in such tables; in the studies checked, an unresolved V gene covers under half of the shortfall, and the cause of the remainder is unknown. Clone size and the V and J calls come from that table; the DNA yielded D and trimming. The sample records approximately 13,000 clones, roughly 54% of which are singletons. Clones ranked in the top ten supply 3% to 4.5% of the sample.

CD4+ cells from several biomarker-study patients were further sorted into CD25+CD127- cells. Lesional scalp punch biopsies and peripheral blood were collected from alopecia areata patients. PBMCs were isolated by density centrifugation and stained for CD3, CD4 and CD8, and CD4+ and CD8+ T cells were sorted on a FACSAria. The untreated alopecia areata patients were recruited through a multicenter biomarker study. The sample comes from a study of CD8+ T cells in alopecia areata (dated by TCRdb to between 2018 and 2020). As for the study more broadly: To study T cell clonal expansion in alopecia areata, the researchers applied high-throughput TCRbeta sequencing to both the C3H/HeJ mouse model and human patients. RNA was extracted with the PAXgene miRNA kit for fixed scalp, the miRNeasy kit for PBMCs, and the RNeasy kit for mouse skin. Amplification of TCRbeta CDR3 regions was done by immunoSEQ multiplex PCR using 35 Vbeta forward primers and 13 Jbeta reverse primers. Scalp tissue and sorted CD4+ and CD8+ peripheral blood T cells from patchy and totalis/universalis alopecia areata patients and from healthy controls were covered by human TCRbeta sequencing. Clonality in the scalp was compared among normal scalp (n=4), patchy alopecia areata scalp (n=8), and alopecia totalis/universalis scalp (n=8).

Overall study results and their limits: Unlike mouse skin, where gammadelta T cells dominate, normal human skin contains resident alphabeta T cells that get sequenced too, which complicates analysis of the scalp TCR repertoire. Shared TCR sequences between patients were less evident than in mice, which may be partly attributable to HLA diversity in the patient population. Lesional scalp, especially in alopecia totalis/universalis, showed higher clonality and more expanded CD8+ clones than normal scalp, suggesting antigenic drive.

The sample comprised CD4+ Tregs sorted from blood. Rearrangement joined TRBV15 to TRBJ2-7; a stretch of 8 junction bases matches TRBD2. The receptor was isolated from a human donor with alopecia areata. CDR3 region: CATSRDLAGRVEQYF. The nucleotides are TGTGCCACCAGCAGAGATCTAGCGGGCAGAGTCGAGCAGTACTTC. When the CDR3 is completed using the reference TRBV15 and TRBJ2-7 genes on either side, the full variable domain is DAMVIQNPRYQVTQFGKPVTLSCSQTLNHNVMYWYQQKSSQAPKLLFHYYDKDFNNEADTPDNFQSRRPNTSFCFLDIRSPGLGDTAMYLCATSRDLAGRVEQYFGPGTRLTVT.